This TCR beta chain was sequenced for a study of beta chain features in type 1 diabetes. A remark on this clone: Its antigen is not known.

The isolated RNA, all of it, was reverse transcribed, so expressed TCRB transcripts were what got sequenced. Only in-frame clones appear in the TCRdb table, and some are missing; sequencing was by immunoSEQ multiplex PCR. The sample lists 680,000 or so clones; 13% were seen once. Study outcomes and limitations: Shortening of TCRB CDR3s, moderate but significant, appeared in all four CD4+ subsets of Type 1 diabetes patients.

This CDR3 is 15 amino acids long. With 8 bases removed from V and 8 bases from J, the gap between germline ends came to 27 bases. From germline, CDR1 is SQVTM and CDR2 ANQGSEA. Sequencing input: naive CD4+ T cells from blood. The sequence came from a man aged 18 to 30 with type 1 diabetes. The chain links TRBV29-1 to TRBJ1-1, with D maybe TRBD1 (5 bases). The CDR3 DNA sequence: TGCAGCTCGGAGGGTGGGGCAGTTCTTCCAAGAGAAGCTTTCTTT. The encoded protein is CSSEGGAVLPREAFF.